The TCR beta chain under discussion was sequenced for a study of PD-1 blockade in classical Hodgkin lymphoma. This CDR3 has 13 residues. The V and J ends lost 0 bases and 3 bases respectively, with 6 bases between them. Per the germline V gene, CDR1 is SGHNT and CDR2 is YENEEA. This clone was observed a handful of times. Patients all relapsed after autologous stem cell transplantation, and there was variation in brentuximab vedotin exposure. Complete response, partial response or progressive disease made up the best responses. Some clones are missing from TCRdb's copy, which holds only in-frame ones; the method was immunoSEQ multiplex PCR. This sample yields 15,000 to 20,000 clones, of which roughly 80% are seen a single time; 18% belongs to the top ten.

The V gene is TRBV11-3, the J gene TRBJ2-7; D is unresolved. The sample consisted of peripheral blood mononuclear cells (PBMCs), taken before the second cycle of nivolumab. The sequence was obtained from a human donor with classical Hodgkin lymphoma. The CDR3 loop is CASSLEAVYEQYF. In DNA form, the CDR3 reads TGTGCCAGCAGCTTAGAGGCGGTCTACGAGCAGTACTTC.